This TCR beta chain was captured in a study of blood T cell repertoires in COVID-19. Study summary: Both acute and convalescent COVID-19 samples were obtained from the United States, Italy and Spain. PBMCs, B-cell-depleted T cells, or T cells were the source of the cDNA or gDNA that made up the material.

This clone has only one observation. Authors' data handling: Using reference gene primer amplification, nucleated cell counts were estimated. Clones were read by immunoSEQ multiplex PCR, and TCRdb kept only the in-frame ones, dropping some. The V and J calls and clone size were taken over from that table, and D and trimming were inferred from the DNA. The sample records approximately 110,000 clones, roughly 72% being singletons. Germline V gives CDR1 ENHRY, CDR2 SYGVKD. CDR3 size: 14 residues. V shed 5 bases and J 2 bases; nucleotides not matched to a gene: 5. The J gene is TRBJ2-7, the V gene TRBV10-3; 8 bases agree with TRBD1. The TCR originated in an older man with acute or convalescent COVID-19. The sequencing input was peripheral blood. The CDR3 reads CAISKTGDAYEQYF. The CDR3, as DNA: TGTGCCATCAGTAAGACAGGGGACGCCTACGAGCAGTACTTC.